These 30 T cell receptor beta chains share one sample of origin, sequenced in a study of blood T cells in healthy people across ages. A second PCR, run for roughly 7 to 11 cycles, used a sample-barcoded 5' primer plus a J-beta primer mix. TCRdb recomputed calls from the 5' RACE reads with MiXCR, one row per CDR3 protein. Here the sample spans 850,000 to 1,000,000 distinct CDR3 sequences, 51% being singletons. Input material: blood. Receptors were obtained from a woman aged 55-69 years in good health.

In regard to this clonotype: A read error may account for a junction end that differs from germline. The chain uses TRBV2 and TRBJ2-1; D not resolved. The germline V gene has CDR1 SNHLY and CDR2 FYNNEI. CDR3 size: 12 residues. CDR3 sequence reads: CASAKLYNEQFF. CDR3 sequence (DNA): TGCGCCTCGGCGAAACTCTACAATGAGCAGTTCTTC. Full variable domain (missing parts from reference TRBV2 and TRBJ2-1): EPEVTQTPSHQVTQMGQEVILRCVPISNHLYFYWYRQILGQKVEFLVSFYNNEISEKSEIFDDQFSVERPDGSNFTLKIRSTKLEDSAMYFCASAKLYNEQFFGPGTRLTVL.

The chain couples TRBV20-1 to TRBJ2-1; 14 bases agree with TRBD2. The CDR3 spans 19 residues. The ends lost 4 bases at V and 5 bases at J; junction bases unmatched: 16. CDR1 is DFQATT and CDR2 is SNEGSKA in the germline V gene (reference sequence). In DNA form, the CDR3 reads TGCAGTGCTAAAAACGCTCGACTAGCGGGAGGGCCGTCCAACAATGAGCAGTTCTTC. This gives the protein CSAKNARLAGGPSNNEQFF.

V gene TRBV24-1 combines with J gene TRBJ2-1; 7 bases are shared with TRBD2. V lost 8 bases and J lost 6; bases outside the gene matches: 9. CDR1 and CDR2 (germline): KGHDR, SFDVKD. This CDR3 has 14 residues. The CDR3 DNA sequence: TGTGCCACCAATGTTGCGGGAGCCCTCAATGAGCAGTTCTTC. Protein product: CATNVAGALNEQFF.

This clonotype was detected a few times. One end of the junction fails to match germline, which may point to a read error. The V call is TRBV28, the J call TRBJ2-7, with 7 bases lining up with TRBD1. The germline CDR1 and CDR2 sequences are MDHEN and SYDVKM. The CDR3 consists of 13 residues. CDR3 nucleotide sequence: TGCGCCAGCAGGAGACAGGGAGCCTACGAGCAGTACTTC. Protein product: CASRRQGAYEQYF.

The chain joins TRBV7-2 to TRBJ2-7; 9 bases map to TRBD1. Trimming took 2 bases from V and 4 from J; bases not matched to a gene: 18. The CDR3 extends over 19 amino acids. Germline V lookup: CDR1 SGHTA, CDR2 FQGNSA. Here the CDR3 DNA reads TGTGCCAGCAGCTTAAAGAGGACAGGGGAGACTAGTTTTTCTTACGAGCAGTACTTC. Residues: CASSLKRTGETSFSYEQYF.

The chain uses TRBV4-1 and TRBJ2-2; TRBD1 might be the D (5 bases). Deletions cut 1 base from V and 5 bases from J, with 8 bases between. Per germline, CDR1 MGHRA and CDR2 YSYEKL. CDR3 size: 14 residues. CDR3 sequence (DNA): TGCGCCAGCAGCCAAGCTAGGGGAACCGGGGAGCTGTTTTTT. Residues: CASSQARGTGELFF.

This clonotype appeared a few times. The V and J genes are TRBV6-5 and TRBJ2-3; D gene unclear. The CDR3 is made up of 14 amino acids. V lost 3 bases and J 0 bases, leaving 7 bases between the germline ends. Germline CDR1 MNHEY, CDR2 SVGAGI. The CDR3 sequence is CASSYVLSTDTQYF. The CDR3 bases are TGTGCCAGCAGTTATGTACTAAGCACAGATACGCAGTATTTT.

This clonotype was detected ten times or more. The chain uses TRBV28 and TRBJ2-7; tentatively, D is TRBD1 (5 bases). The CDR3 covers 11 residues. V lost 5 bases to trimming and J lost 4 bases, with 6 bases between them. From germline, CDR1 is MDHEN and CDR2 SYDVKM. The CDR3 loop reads CASSHRYEQYF. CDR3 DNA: TGTGCCAGCAGTCACAGGTACGAGCAGTACTTC.

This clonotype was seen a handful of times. This CDR3 reads CATSDVGGERYNEQFF. CDR3 DNA sequence: TGTGCCACCAGTGATGTCGGAGGGGAGCGGTACAATGAGCAGTTCTTC. This chain links TRBV24-1 with TRBJ2-1, with a tentative D call TRBD2 (6 bases). V lost 3 bases, J lost 4 bases, and 15 bases lay in between. The CDR3 extends over 16 amino acids. CDR1 and CDR2 (germline): KGHDR, SFDVKD.

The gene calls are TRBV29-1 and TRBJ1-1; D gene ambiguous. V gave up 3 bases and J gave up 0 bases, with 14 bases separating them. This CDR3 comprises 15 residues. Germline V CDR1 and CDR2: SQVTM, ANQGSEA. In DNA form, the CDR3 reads TGCAGCGTTGACCCCGTCCGGTTCATGAACACTGAAGCTTTCTTT. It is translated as CSVDPVRFMNTEAFF.

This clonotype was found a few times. For the CDR3, the DNA is TGCAGCGTCCAACAGAGCTCCTACGAGCAGTACTTC. Its protein is CSVQQSSYEQYF. The chain is built from TRBV29-1 and TRBJ2-7; D is undetermined. The CDR3 consists of 12 residues. V was cut by 6 bases and J by 0 bases, with 9 bases left in between. Germline V CDR1 and CDR2: SQVTM, ANQGSEA.

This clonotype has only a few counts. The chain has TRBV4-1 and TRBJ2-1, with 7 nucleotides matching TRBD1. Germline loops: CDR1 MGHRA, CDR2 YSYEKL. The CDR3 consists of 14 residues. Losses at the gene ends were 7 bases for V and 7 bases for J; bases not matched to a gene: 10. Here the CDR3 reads CASTSRQGVNEQFF. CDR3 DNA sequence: TGCGCCAGCACCTCTCGGCAGGGGGTAAATGAGCAGTTCTTC.

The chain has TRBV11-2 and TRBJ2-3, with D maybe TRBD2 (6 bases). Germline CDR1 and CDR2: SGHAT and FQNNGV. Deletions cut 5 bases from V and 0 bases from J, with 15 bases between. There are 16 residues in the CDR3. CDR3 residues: CASSDPGLTSTDTQYF. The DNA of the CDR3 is TGTGCCAGCAGCGATCCTGGACTAACCAGCACAGATACGCAGTATTTT.

CDR3 protein: CASSLLPGTNKGYTF. The DNA for the CDR3 is TGTGCCAGCAGCCTACTCCCCGGGACTAATAAAGGCTACACCTTC. The chain uses TRBV27 and TRBJ1-2; weak D call: TRBD1 (5 bases). Germline V lookup: CDR1 MNHEY, CDR2 SMNVEV (reference sequence). Trimming removed 6 bases from V and 8 bases from J, with 22 bases in between. The CDR3 is made up of 15 amino acids.

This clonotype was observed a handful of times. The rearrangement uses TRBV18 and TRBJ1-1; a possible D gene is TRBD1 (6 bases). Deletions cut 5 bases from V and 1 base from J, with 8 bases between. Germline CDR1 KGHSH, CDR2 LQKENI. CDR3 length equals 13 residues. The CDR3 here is CASSGGENTEAFF. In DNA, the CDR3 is TGTGCCAGCTCAGGGGGCGAGAACACTGAAGCTTTCTTT.

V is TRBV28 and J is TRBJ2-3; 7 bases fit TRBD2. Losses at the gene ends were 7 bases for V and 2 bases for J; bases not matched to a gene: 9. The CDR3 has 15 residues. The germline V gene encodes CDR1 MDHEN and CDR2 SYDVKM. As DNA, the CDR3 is TGTGCCAGCATCCGGACTAGTCCCCCCACAGATACGCAGTATTTT. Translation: CASIRTSPPTDTQYF.

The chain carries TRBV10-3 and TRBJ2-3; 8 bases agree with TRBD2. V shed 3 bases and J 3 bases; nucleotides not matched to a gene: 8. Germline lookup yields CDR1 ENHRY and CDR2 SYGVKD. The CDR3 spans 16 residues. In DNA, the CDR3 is TGTGCCATCAGTGACGGGAATAGCGGGACGACAGATACGCAGTATTTT. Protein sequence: CAISDGNSGTTDTQYF.

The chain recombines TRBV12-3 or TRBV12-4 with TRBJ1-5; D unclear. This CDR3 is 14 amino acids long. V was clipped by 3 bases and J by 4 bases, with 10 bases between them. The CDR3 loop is CASSFKFGNQPQHF. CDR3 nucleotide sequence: TGTGCCAGCAGTTTTAAGTTCGGGAATCAGCCCCAGCATTTT.

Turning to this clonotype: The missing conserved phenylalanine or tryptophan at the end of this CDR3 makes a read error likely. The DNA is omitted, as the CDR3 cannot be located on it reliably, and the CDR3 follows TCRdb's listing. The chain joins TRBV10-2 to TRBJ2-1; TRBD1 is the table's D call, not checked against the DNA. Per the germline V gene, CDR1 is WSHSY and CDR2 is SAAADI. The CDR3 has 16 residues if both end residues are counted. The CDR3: CASRGQGKNYGHTFGS.

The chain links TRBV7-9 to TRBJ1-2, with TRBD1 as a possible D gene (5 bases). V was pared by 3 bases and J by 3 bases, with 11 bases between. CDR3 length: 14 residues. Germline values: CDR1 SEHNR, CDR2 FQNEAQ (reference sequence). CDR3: CASSLGVSDYGYTF. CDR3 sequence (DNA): TGTGCCAGCAGCTTGGGGGTCTCGGACTATGGCTACACCTTC.

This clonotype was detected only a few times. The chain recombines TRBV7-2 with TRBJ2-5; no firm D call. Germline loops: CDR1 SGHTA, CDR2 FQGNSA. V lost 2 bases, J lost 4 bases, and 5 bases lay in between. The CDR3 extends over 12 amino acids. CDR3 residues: CASSLRTETQYF. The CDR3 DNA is TGTGCCAGCAGCTTAAGGACAGAGACCCAGTACTTC.

CDR3: CASMGRETDEQYF. Written as DNA, the CDR3 is TGTGCCAGCATGGGGCGGGAGACGGACGAGCAGTACTTC. The V call is TRBV2, the J call TRBJ2-7, with 7 bases fitting TRBD2. With V trimmed by 7 bases and J by 5 bases, 8 bases remained unmatched. CDR1 SNHLY and CDR2 FYNNEI come from the germline V gene. The CDR3 extends over 13 amino acids.

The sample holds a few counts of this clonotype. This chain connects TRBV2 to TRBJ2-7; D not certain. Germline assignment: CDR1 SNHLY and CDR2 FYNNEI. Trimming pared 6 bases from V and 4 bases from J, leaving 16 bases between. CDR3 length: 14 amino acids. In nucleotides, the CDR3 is TGTGCCAGCAGGCCACAGCCCGCTGGATACGAGCAGTACTTC. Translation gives CASRPQPAGYEQYF.

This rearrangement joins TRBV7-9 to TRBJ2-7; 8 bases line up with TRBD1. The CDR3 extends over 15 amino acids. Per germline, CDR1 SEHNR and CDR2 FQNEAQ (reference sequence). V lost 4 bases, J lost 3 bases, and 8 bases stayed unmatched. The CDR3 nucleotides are TGTGCCAGCAGCTCCTGGGGGACAGGAAGCTACGAGCAGTACTTC. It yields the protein CASSSWGTGSYEQYF.

Written as DNA, the CDR3 is TGCAGCGTTGAGCTAGCGGGGGCCACCGGGGAGCTGTTTTTT. It encodes CSVELAGATGELFF. The chain uses TRBV29-1 and TRBJ2-2, with TRBD2 identical over 10 bases. CDR3 length: 14 amino acids. The trim removed 3 bases at V and 4 bases at J, leaving 2 bases unmatched. CDR1 SQVTM and CDR2 ANQGSEA come from the germline V gene.

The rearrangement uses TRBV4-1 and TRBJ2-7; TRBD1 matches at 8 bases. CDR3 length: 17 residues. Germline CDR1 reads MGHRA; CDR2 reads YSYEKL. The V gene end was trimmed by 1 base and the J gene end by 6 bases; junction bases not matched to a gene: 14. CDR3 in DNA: TGCGCCAGCAGCCAAGTGTTATTTTCGGGGACAGGACGCGAGCAGTACTTC. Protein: CASSQVLFSGTGREQYF.

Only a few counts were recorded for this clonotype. The CDR3 coding sequence is TGTGCCAGCAGCCAATCCGAAGATACGCAGTATTTT. This encodes CASSQSEDTQYF. The rearrangement joins TRBV14 to TRBJ2-3; D gene uncertain. Trimming pared 2 bases from V and 5 bases from J, leaving 5 bases between. The CDR3 is 12 residues long. The germline CDR1 and CDR2 sequences are SGHDN and FVKESK.

The CDR3 sequence: CAISPTSGIGETQYF. CDR3 sequence (DNA): TGTGCCATCAGCCCAACTAGCGGGATCGGTGAGACCCAGTACTTC. The rearrangement joins TRBV10-3 to TRBJ2-5; 10 nucleotides line up with TRBD2. With V trimmed by 6 bases and J by 5 bases, 9 bases remained unmatched. Germline-derived CDR1 and CDR2 are ENHRY and SYGVKD. The CDR3 sequence is 15 residues long.

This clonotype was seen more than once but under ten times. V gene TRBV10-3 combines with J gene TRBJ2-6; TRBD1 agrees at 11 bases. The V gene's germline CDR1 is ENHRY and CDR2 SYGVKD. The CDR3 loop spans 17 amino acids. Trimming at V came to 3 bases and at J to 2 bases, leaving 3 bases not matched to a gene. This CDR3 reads CAISEGQGAAGANVLTF. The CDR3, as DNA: TGTGCCATCAGTGAAGGACAGGGGGCAGCTGGGGCCAACGTCCTGACTTTC.

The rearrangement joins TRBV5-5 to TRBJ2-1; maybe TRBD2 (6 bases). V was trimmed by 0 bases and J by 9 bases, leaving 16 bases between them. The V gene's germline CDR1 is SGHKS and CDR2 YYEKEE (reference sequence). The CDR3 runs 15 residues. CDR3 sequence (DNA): TGTGCCAGCAGCTTGGCCGTGAGAGGCGGGGCTGAGCAGTTCTTC. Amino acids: CASSLAVRGGAEQFF.